The T cell receptor (beta chain) under discussion was sequenced for a study of radiotherapy plus CTLA-4 blockade in lung cancer. The overall study: An objective response was seen in approximately 17% of patients, and disease control in just over 30%.

This CDR3 is built from 15 residues. Unmatched junction bases numbered 10, after V lost 8 bases and J lost 2 bases. CDR1 is MNHGY and CDR2 is SVAAGI in the germline V gene. In its sample, this clone was seen a few times. Its specificity is not known. Enrolled patients, whose metastatic non-small-cell lung cancer was chemo-refractory, received focal radiation plus CTLA-4 blockade with ipilimumab. Broader study findings: Dynamics of early blood T cell clones, together with interferon-beta, were reportedly the best predictors of response. Blood TCR clones of tumor origin expanded after radiotherapy plus ipilimumab.

Some clones are missing from TCRdb's copy, which holds only in-frame ones; the method was immunoSEQ multiplex PCR. The table lists just under 60,000 clones, approximately 70% of them singletons. This rearrangement joins TRBV6-9 to TRBJ2-5; 8 bases align to TRBD2. The receptor was isolated from a human donor with non-small cell lung cancer whose response to radiotherapy plus ipilimumab could not be evaluated. The sample consisted of peripheral blood, taken from a patient treated with radiotherapy plus ipilimumab. The CDR3 DNA reads as TGTGCCAGCCCTCGGGGGGGCCTTGCTCAAGAGACCCAGTACTTC. Translated, it gives CASPRGGLAQETQYF.